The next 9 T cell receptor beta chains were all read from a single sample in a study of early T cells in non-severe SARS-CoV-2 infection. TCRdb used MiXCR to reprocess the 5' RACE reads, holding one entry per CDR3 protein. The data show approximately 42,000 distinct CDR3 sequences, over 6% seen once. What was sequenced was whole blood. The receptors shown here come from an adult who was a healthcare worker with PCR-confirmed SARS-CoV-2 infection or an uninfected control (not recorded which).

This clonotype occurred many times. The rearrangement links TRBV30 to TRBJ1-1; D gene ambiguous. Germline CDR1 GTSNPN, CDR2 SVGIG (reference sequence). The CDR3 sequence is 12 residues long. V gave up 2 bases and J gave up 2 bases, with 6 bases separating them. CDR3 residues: CAWSTINTEAFF. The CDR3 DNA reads TGTGCCTGGAGTACCATTAACACTGAAGCTTTCTTT.

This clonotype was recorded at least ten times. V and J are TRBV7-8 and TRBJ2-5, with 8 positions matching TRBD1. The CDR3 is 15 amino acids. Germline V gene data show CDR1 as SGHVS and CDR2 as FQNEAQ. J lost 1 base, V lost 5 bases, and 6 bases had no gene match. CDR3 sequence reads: CASSRGQGSQETQYF. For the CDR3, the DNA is TGTGCCAGCAGCCGAGGACAGGGAAGCCAAGAGACCCAGTACTTC.

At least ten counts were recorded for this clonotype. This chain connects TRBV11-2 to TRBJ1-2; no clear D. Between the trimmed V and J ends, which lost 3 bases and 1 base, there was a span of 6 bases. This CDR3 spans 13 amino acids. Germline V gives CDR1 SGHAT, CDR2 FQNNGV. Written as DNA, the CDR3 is TGTGCCAGCAGCTTCGGCATTAACTATGGCTACACCTTC. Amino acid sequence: CASSFGINYGYTF.

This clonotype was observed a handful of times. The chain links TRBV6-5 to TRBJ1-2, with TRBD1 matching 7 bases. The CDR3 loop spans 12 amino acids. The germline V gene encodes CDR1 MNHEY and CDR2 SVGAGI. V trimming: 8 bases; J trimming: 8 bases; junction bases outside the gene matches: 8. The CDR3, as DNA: TGTGCCAGCTACAGGGGCCCTCGAGGCTACACCTTC. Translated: CASYRGPRGYTF.

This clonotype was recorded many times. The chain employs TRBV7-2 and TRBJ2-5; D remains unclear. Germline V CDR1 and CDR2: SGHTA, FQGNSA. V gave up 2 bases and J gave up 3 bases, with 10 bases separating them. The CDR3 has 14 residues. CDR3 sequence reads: CASSLTLVEETQYF. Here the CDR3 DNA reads TGTGCCAGCAGCTTAACGTTGGTCGAAGAGACCCAGTACTTC.

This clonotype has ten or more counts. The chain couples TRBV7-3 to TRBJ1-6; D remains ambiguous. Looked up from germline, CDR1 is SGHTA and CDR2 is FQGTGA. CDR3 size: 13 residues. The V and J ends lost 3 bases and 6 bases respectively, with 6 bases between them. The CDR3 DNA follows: TGTGCCAGCAGCTTGTGGGCTAATTCACCCCTCCACTTT. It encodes CASSLWANSPLHF.

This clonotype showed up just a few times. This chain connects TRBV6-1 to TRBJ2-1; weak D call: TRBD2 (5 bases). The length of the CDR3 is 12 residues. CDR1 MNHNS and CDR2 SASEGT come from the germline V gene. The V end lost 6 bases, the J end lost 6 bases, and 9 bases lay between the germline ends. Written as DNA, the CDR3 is TGTGCCAGCAGGGGAGTCCGCAATGAGCAGTTCTTC. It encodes CASRGVRNEQFF.

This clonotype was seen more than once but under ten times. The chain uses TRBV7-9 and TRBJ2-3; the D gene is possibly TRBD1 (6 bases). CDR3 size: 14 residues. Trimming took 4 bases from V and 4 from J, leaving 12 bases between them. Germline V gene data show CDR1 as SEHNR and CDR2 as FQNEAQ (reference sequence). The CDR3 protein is CASSSGVVADTQYF. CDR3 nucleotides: TGTGCCAGCAGCTCAGGGGTAGTAGCAGATACGCAGTATTTT. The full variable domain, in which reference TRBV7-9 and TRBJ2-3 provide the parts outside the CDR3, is DTGVSQNPRHKITKRGQNVTFRCDPISEHNRLYWYRQTLGQGPEFLTYFQNEAQLEKSRLLSDRFSAERPKGSFSTLEIQRTEQGDSAMYLCASSSGVVADTQYFGPGTRLTVL.

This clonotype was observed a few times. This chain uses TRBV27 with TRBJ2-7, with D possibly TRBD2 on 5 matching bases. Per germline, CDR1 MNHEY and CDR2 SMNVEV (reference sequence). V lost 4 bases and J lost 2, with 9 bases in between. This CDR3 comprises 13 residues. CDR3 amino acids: CASSSPGTYEQYF. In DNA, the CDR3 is TGTGCCAGCAGTTCCCCGGGAACCTACGAGCAGTACTTC.